This T cell receptor beta chain was found in a study of CD8+CD57+ T cells in acquired aplastic anemia. Study background: Mean yield of DNA from sorted CD4+ and CD8+ cells was 3 to 3.5 ug.

Study conclusions and caveats: In common between the patients and the controls were some 29 CD8+ CDR3 sequences. Significance was not reached for CD8+ Simpson's diversity between patients and controls.

Remarks on this clonotype: Antigen: not known.

V was clipped by 6 bases and J by 0 bases, with 12 bases between them. In germline, CDR1 is SQVTM, CDR2 ANQGSEA. CDR3 size: 14 residues. TCR beta VDJ combinations and CDR3 sequences were profiled from genomic DNA. MiXCR, applied by TCRdb to the reads, yields one record per CDR3 protein. The profile covers roughly 160,000 distinct CDR3 sequences, with over 55% appearing a single time and more than 35% taken by the ten largest. It was patients with CD8+CD57+ cell expansion by flow cytometry who were chosen for sequencing. All patients had severe acquired aplastic anemia. The V and J genes are TRBV29-1 and TRBJ1-5; D is perhaps TRBD1 (6 bases). The sequenced sample consisted of sorted CD4+, CD8+, or CD8+CD57+ T cells (not recorded which) from PBMCs. The receptor was derived from a human donor with aplastic anemia. CDR3: CSVNTGISNQPQHF. Written as DNA, the CDR3 is TGCAGCGTCAACACAGGGATTAGCAATCAGCCCCAGCATTTT. The whole variable domain, remainder taken from reference TRBV29-1 and TRBJ1-5, is SAVISQKPSRDICQRGTSLTIQCQVDSQVTMMFWYRQQPGQSLTLIATANQGSEATYESGFVIDKFPISRPNLTFSTLTVSNMSPEDSSIYLCSVNTGISNQPQHFGDGTRLSIL.